The subject of this entry is one T cell receptor beta chain. Its antigen remains unknown. The germline V gene encodes CDR1 MNHEY and CDR2 SMNVEV (reference sequence). The CDR3 is made up of 19 amino acids. The ends were cut back, 2 bases at V and 6 bases at J, with 28 bases in the middle. The PCR made use of 60 Vbeta and 13 Jbeta primers. Libraries were prepared by immunoSEQ multiplex PCR; TCRdb keeps only in-frame clonotypes and omits some of them. The sample lists approximately 150,000 clones, about 80% occurring once. This sample is part of a study of cytomegalovirus exposure and HLA in healthy donors. Broader study findings: It is likely that the observed cluster of highly shared sequence variants was a sequencing artifact. A later analysis by the authors found several of the most significant clusters apparently linked to common viral pathogens.

The chain carries TRBV27 and TRBJ1-1, with D possibly being TRBD1 (6 bases). This clonotype was sampled from a man aged 30 to 39 in good health and CMV-seronegative. The sequenced material came from PBMCs. CDR3 residues: CASSLRGGARGGAHSEAFF. DNA of the CDR3: TGTGCCAGCAGTTTAAGGGGCGGGGCTCGGGGGGGGGCACACTCTGAAGCTTTCTTT.